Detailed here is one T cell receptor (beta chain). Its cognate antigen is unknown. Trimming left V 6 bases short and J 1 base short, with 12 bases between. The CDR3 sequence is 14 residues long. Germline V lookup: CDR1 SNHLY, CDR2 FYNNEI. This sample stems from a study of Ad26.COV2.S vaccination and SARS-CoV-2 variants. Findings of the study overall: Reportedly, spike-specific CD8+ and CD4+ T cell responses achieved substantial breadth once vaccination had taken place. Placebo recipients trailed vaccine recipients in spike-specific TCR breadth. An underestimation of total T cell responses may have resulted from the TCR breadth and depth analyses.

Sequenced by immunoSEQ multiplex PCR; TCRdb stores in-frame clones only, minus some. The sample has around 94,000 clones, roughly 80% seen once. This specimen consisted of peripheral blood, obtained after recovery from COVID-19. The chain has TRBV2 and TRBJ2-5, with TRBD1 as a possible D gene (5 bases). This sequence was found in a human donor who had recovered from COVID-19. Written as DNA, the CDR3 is TGTGCCAGCAGGGTCAGGGCTGGCCAAGAGACCCAGTACTTC. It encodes CASRVRAGQETQYF.